Listed below are T cell receptor beta chains from one sample, sequenced in a study of control samples from healthy donors and cancer patients. Profiling relied on immunoSEQ multiplex PCR, and the TCRdb table lists in-frame clones only, not all of them. The sample has around 30,000 clones, approximately 95% seen once. Material: blood. The origin of the receptors is a man in his 60s in good health. The conserved cysteine and the conserved F or W are not part of the CDR3 here.

j_gene	v_gene	CDR3aa
TRBJ2-1	TRBV25-1	ASSRWEQF
TRBJ1-1	TRBV19	ASSMADLRNTEAF
TRBJ1-1	TRBV27	ASSLLGQSNTEAF
TRBJ2-1	TRBV6-2/TRBV6-3	ASSYRGAYNEQF
TRBJ2-3	TRBV4-1	ASSLRDRGLTDTQY
TRBJ2-5	TRBV7-6	ASSGTSGGRETQY
TRBJ2-1	TRBV6-6	ASSIGTYNEQF
TRBJ1-3	TRBV7-2	ASSLRVSGNTIY
TRBJ2-3	TRBV6-5	ASSTIAISTDTQY
TRBJ2-1	TRBV18	ASSPEQAGTYNEQF
TRBJ2-2	TRBV5-5	ASSLTIGWPGELF
TRBJ1-2	TRBV2	ASSGTVGDGYT
TRBJ1-2	TRBV11-2	ASSDDQGRWGYGYT
TRBJ2-1	TRBV28	ASNGLSSYNEQF
TRBJ2-1	TRBV7-3	ASSFGRNEQF
TRBJ1-5	TRBV28	ASSQTSGFSNQPQH
TRBJ1-6	TRBV9	ASSPRQGENSPLH
TRBJ2-7	TRBV4-1	ASSQAPLGGYEQY
TRBJ1-5	TRBV6-5	ASSSGTRSNQPQH
TRBJ1-6	TRBV6-6	ASRGGSSYNSPLH
TRBJ1-1	TRBV6-2/TRBV6-3	ASSYSRTGVTEAF
TRBJ1-1	TRBV6-2/TRBV6-3	ASSYTGGPTMNTEAF